This T cell receptor beta chain originates from a study of blood T cell repertoires in COVID-19. The protocol was immunoSEQ multiplex PCR, while the TCRdb copy is restricted to in-frame clones and leaves out a portion. In the table there are 170,000 or so clones, less than 90% of which are singletons. Germline lookup yields CDR1 LNHDA and CDR2 SQIVND (reference sequence). Trimming removed 4 bases from V and 4 bases from J, with 22 bases in between. The CDR3 is made up of 17 amino acids. Either two negative PCRs, clearance, or symptom resolution qualified Cohort 3 donors as recovered. The chain joins TRBV19 to TRBJ1-2; the D gene is possibly TRBD1 (5 bases). The clonotype comes from a woman aged 45-65 years who had recovered from COVID-19. Sequenced: PBMCs or T cells enriched from blood (not recorded which). CDR3 amino acids: CASSNLRGGGTTYGYTF. In DNA, the CDR3 is TGTGCCAGTAGTAACCTCCGCGGGGGAGGGACCACCTATGGCTACACCTTC. Full variable domain (rest looked up from reference TRBV19 and TRBJ1-2): DGGITQSPKYLFRKEGQNVTLSCEQNLNHDAMYWYRQDPGQGLRLIYYSQIVNDFQKGDIAEGYSVSREKKESFPLTVTSAQKNPTAFYLCASSNLRGGGTTYGYTFGSGTRLTVV.